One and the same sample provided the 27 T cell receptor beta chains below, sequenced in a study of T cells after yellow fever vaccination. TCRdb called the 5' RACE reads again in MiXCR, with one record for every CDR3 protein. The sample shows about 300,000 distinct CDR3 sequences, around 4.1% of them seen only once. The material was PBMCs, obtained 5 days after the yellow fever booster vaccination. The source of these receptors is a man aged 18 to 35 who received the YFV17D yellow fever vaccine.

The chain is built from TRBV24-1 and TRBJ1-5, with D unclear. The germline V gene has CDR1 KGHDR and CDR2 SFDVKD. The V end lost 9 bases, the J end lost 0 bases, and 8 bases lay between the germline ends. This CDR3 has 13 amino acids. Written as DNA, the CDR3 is TGTGCCACCTCCAGCAATAGCAATCAGCCCCAGCATTTT. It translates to CATSSNSNQPQHF.

CDR3 residues: CASSSPGGSGANVLTF. The CDR3 DNA sequence: TGTGCCAGCTCATCCCCAGGGGGCTCTGGGGCCAACGTCCTGACTTTC. This sequence joins TRBV18 and TRBJ2-6, with 7 bases matching TRBD1. V shed 5 bases, J shed 0 bases, and the junction held 4 bases outside the gene matches. Germline V gene sequence: CDR1 KGHSH, CDR2 LQKENI. This CDR3 is built from 16 residues.

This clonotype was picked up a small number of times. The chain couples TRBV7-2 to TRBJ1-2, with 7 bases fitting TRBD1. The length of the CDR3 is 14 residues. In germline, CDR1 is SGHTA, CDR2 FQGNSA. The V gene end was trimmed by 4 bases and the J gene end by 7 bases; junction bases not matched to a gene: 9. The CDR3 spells CASSSQGVLGGYTF. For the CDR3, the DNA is TGTGCCAGCAGCTCTCAGGGGGTTTTGGGTGGCTACACCTTC.

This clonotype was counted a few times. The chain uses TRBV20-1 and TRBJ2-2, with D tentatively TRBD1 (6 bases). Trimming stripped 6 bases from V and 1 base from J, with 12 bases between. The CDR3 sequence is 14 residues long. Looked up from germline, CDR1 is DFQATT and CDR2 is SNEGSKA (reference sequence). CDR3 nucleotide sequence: TGCAGTGCGTCCGGGACAAGGAACACCGGGGAGCTGTTTTTT. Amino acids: CSASGTRNTGELFF.

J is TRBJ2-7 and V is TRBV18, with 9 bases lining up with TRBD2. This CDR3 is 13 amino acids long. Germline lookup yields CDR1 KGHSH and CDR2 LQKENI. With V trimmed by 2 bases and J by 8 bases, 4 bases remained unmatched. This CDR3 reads CASSPAGGRKQYF. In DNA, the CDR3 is TGTGCCAGCTCACCAGCGGGGGGGCGAAAGCAGTACTTC.

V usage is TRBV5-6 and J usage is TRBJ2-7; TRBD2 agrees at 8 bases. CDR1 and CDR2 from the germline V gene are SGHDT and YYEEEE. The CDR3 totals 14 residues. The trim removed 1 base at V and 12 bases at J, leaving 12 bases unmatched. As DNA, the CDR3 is TGTGCCAGCAGCTTGTACTTCGACGGACTAGCCGGGTACGTC. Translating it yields CASSLYFDGLAGYV.

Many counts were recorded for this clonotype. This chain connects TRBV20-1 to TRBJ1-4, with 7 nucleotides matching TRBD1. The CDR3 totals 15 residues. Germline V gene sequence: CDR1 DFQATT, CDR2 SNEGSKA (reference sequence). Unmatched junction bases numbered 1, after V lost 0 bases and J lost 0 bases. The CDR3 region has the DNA TGCAGTGCTAGAGACGGGACAGCAACTAATGAAAAACTGTTTTTT. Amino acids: CSARDGTATNEKLFF.

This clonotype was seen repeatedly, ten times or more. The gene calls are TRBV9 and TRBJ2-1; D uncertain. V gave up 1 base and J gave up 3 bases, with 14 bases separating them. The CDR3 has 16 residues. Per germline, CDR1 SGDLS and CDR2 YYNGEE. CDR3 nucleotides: TGTGCCAGCAGCGTACGGGCTAGTGGAAGCTACAATGAGCAGTTCTTC. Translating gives CASSVRASGSYNEQFF.

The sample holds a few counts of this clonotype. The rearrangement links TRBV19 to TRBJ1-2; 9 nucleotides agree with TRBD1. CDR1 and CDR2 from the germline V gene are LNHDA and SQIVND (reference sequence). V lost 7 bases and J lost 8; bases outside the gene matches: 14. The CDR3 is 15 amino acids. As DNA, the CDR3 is TGTGCCAGTACCCTGACAGGGGGTCTGGGTTTGGGCTACACCTTC. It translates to CASTLTGGLGLGYTF.

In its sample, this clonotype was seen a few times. CDR3 amino acids: CASSATLLAGMYF. The CDR3 region has the DNA TGTGCCAGCAGCGCCACCCTACTAGCGGGGATGTACTTC. The rearrangement uses TRBV7-3 and TRBJ2-7; 10 bases line up with TRBD2. This CDR3 is built from 13 residues. The trim removed 5 bases at V and 12 bases at J, leaving 10 bases unmatched. Germline V CDR1 and CDR2: SGHTA, FQGTGA.

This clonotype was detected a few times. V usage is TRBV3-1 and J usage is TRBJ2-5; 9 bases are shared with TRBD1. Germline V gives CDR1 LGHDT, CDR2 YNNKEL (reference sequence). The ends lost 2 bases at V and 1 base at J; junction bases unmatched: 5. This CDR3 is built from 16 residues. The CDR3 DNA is TGTGCCAGCAGCCAAAGGGGACAGGGAGGCCAAGAGACCCAGTACTTC. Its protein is CASSQRGQGGQETQYF.

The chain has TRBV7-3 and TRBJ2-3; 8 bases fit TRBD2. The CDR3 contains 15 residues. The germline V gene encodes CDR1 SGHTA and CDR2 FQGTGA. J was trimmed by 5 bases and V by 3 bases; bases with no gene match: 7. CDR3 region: CASSLGGGLRDTQYF. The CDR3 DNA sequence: TGTGCCAGCAGCTTGGGCGGGGGGTTAAGAGATACGCAGTATTTT.

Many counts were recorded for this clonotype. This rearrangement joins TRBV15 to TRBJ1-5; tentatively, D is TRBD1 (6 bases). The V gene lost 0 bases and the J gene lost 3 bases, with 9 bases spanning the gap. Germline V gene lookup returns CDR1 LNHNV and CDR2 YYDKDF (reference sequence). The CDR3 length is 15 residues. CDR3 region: CATSREGQPNQPQHF. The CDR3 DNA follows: TGTGCCACCAGCAGAGAAGGACAGCCCAATCAGCCCCAGCATTTT.

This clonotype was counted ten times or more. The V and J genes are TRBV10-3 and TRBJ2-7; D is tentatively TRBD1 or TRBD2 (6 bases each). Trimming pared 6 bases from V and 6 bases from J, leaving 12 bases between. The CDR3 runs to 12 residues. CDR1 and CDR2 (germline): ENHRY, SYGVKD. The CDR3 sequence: CAIRRGDTEQYF. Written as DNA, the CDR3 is TGTGCCATCAGAAGGGGGGATACCGAGCAGTACTTC.

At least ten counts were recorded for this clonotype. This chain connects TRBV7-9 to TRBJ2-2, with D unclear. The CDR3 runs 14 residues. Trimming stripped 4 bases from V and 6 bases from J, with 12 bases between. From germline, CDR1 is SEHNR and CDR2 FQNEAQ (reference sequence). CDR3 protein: CASSSRPGSGELFF. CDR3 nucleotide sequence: TGTGCCAGCAGCTCTAGGCCCGGATCCGGGGAGCTGTTTTTT.

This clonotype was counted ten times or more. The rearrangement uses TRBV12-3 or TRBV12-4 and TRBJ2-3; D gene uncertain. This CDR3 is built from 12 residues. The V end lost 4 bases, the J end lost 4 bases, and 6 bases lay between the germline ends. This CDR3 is CASSSGPDTQYF. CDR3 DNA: TGTGCCAGCAGTTCGGGCCCAGATACGCAGTATTTT.

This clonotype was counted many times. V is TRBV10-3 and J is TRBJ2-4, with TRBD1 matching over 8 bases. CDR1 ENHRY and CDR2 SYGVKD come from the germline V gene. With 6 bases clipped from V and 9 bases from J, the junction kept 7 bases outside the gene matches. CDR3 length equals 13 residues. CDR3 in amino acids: CAIRGQGSIIQYF. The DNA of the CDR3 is TGTGCCATCAGAGGACAGGGAAGTATCATTCAGTACTTC.

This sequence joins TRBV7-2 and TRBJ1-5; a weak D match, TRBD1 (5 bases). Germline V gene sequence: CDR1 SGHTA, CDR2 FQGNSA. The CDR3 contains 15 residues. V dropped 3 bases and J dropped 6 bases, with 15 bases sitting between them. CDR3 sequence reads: CASSFGGTRGQPQHF. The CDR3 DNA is TGTGCCAGCAGCTTTGGGGGTACGAGGGGTCAGCCCCAGCATTTT.

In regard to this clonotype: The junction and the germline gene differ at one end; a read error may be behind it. CDR3 sequence (DNA): TGTGCCAGCTCATCCCCAGGGGGCTCTGGGGCCTACGTCCTGACTTTC. Amino acid sequence: CASSSPGGSGAYVLTF. The V gene is TRBV18, the J gene TRBJ2-6; the match to TRBD1 covers 8 bases. CDR3 length: 16 amino acids. CDR1 and CDR2 (germline): KGHSH, LQKENI.

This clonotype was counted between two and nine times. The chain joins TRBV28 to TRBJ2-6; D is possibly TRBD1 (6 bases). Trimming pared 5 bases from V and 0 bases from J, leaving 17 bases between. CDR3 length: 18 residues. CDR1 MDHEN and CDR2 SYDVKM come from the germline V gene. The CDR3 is CASSHNRERGSGANVLTF. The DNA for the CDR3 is TGTGCCAGCAGTCACAACAGGGAGCGCGGCTCTGGGGCCAACGTCCTGACTTTC.

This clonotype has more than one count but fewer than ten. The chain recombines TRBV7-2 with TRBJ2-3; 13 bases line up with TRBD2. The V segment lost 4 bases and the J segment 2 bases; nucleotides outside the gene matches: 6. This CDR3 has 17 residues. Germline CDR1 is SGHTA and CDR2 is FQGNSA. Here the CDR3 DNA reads TGTGCCAGCAGCTCCTGGACTAGCGGGGGATACACAGATACGCAGTATTTT. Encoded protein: CASSSWTSGGYTDTQYF.

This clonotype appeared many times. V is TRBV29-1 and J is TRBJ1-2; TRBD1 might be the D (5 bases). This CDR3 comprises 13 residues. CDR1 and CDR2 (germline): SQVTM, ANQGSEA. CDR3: CRAGKGRDYGYTF. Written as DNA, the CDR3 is TGCAGGGCGGGTAAGGGGCGCGACTATGGCTACACCTTC.

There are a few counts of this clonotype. CDR3 in DNA: TGTGCCACCGGCCCGGGACCAAGCCATTCACCCCTCCACTTT. It codes for CATGPGPSHSPLHF. This chain uses TRBV24-1 with TRBJ1-6; D possibly corresponds to TRBD1 (5 bases). The V gene lost 9 bases and the J gene lost 8 bases, with 16 bases spanning the gap. Germline V gene data show CDR1 as KGHDR and CDR2 as SFDVKD. This CDR3 region has 14 residues.

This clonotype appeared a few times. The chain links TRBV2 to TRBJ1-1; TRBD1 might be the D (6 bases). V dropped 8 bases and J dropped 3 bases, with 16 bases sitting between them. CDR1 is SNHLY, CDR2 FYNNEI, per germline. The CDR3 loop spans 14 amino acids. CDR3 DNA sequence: TGTGCCAGCGTTCCACAGGGTTCGGACACTGAAGCTTTCTTT. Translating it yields CASVPQGSDTEAFF.

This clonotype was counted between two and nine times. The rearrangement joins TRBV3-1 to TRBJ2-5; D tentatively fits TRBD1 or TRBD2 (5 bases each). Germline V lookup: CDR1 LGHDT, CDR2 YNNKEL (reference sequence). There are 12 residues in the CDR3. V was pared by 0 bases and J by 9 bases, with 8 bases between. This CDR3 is CASSQEEGPQYF. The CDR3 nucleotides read TGTGCCAGCAGCCAAGAAGAGGGGCCCCAGTACTTC.

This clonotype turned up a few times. The CDR3 sequence is CASSQEVRGEETQYF. DNA of the CDR3: TGTGCCAGCAGCCAAGAGGTCAGGGGGGAAGAGACCCAGTACTTC. The genes are TRBV7-6 and TRBJ2-5; a weak D match, TRBD1 (7 bases). The length of the CDR3 is 15 residues. CDR1 and CDR2 from the germline V gene are SGHVS and FNYEAQ. Trimming took off 5 bases at V and 3 bases at J, with 16 bases between the two ends. The whole variable domain, filled in from reference TRBV7-6 and TRBJ2-5, reads GAGVSQSPRYKVTKRGQDVALRCDPISGHVSLYWYRQALGQGPEFLTYFNYEAQQDKSGLPNDRFSAERPEGSISTLTIQRTEQRDSAMYRCASSQEVRGEETQYFGPGTRLLVL.

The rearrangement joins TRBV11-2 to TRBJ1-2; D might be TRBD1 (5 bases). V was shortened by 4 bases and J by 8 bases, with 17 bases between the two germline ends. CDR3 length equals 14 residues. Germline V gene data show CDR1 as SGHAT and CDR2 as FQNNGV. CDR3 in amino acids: CASSSLRDLGGYTF. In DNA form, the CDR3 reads TGTGCCAGCAGCTCCCTAAGGGACCTCGGGGGCTACACCTTC.